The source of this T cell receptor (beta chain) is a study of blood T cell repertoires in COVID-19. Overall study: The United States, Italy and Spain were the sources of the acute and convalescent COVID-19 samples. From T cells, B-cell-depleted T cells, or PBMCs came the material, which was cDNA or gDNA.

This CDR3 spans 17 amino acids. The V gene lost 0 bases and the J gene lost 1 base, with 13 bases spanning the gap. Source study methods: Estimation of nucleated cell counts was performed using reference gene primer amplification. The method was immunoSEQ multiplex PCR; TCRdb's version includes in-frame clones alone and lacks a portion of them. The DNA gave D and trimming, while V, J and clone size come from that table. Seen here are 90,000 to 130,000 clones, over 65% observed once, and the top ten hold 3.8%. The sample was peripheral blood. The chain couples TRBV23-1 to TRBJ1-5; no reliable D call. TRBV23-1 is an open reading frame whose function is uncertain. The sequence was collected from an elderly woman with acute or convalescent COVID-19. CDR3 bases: TGCGCCAGCAGTCAATCCCAAACGACGGGGAGCAATCAGCCCCAGCATTTT. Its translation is CASSQSQTTGSNQPQHF.